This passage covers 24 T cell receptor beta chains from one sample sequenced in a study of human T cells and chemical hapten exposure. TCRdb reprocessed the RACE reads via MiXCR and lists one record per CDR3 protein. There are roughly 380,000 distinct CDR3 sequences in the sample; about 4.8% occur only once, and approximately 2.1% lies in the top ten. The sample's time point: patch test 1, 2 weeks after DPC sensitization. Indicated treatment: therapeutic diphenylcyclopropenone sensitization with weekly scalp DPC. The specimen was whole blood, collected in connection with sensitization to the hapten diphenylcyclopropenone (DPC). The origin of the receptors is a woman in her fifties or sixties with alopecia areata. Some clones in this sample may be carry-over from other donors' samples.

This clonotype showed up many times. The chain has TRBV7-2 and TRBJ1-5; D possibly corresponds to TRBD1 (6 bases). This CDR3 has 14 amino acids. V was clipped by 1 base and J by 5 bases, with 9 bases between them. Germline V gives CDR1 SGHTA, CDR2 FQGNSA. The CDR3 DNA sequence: TGTGCCAGCAGCTTAGATCCAGGGGATCAGCCCCAGCATTTT. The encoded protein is CASSLDPGDQPQHF.

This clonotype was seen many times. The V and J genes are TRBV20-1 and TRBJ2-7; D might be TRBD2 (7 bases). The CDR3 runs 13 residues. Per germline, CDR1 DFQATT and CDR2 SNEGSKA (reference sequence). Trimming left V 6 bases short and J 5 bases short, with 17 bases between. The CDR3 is CSAPVGGQDEQYF. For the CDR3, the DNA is TGCAGTGCCCCCGTGGGGGGGCAGGACGAGCAGTACTTC.

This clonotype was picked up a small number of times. The CDR3 nucleotides are TGTGCCAGCCTTCCGGGACACCCGGGACTAGCGGGAGGTAGCTCGGTGGAGACCCAGTACTTC. This gives the protein CASLPGHPGLAGGSSVETQYF. The V gene is TRBV27, the J gene TRBJ2-5; 15 bases line up with TRBD2. V dropped 8 bases and J dropped 5; count of bases not matched to a gene: 24. Germline V gives CDR1 MNHEY, CDR2 SMNVEV (reference sequence). The CDR3 covers 21 residues.

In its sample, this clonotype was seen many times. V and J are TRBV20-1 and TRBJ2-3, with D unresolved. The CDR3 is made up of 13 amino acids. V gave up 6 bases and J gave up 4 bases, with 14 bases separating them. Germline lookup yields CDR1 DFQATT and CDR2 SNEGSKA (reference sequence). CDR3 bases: TGCAGTGCAGTCGATCTAGACCCAGATACGCAGTATTTT. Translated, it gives CSAVDLDPDTQYF.

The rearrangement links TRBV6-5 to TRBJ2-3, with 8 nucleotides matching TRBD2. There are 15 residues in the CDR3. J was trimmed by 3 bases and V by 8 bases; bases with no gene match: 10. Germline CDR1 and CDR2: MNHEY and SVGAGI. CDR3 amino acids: CASCAGGPITDTQYF. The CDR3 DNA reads TGTGCCAGCTGTGCGGGAGGCCCGATAACAGATACGCAGTATTTT.

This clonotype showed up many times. CDR3 nucleotides: TGTGCCAGCAGTTTCAGCGGGGGGGCTCGGGATACGCAGTATTTT. It specifies CASSFSGGARDTQYF. V and J are TRBV12-3 or TRBV12-4 and TRBJ2-3; 10 bases match TRBD2. With V trimmed by 3 bases and J by 6 bases, 6 bases remained unmatched. The length of the CDR3 is 15 residues.

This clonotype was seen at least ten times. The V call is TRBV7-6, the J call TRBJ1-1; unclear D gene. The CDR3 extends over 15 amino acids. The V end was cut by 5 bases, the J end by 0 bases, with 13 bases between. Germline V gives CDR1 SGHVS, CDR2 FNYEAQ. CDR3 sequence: CASSPRTEMNTEAFF. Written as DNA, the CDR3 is TGTGCCAGCAGCCCGAGGACGGAAATGAACACTGAAGCTTTCTTT.

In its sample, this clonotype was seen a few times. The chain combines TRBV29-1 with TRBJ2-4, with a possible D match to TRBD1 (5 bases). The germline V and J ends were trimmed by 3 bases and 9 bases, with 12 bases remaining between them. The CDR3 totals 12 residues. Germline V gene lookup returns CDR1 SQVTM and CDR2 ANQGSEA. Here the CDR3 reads CSVEARVGIQYF. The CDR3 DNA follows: TGCAGCGTTGAGGCCAGGGTGGGCATTCAGTACTTC.

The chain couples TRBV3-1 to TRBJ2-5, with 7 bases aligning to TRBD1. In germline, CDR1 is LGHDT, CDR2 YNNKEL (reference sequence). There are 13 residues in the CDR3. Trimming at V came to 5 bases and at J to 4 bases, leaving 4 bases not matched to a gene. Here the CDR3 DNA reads TGTGCCAGCAGCGGGACAGTTGGAGAGACCCAGTACTTC. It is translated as CASSGTVGETQYF.

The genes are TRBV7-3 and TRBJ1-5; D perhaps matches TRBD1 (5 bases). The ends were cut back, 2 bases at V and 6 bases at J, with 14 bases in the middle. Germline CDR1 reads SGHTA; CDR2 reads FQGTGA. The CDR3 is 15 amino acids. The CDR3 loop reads CASSLHRISGQPQHF. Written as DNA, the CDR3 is TGTGCCAGCAGCTTACACAGGATCTCAGGTCAGCCCCAGCATTTT.

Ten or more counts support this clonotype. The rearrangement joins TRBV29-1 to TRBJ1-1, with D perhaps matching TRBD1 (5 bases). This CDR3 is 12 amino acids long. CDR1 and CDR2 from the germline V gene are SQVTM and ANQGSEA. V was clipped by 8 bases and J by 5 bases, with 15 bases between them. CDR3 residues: CSLNEGRTEAFF. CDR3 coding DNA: TGCAGCCTTAACGAGGGGAGAACTGAAGCTTTCTTT.

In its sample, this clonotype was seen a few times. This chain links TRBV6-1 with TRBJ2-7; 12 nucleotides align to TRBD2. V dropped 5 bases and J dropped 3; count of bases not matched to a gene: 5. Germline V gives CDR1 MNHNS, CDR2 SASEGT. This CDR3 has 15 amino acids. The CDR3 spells CASSPRTSGNYEQYF. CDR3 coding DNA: TGTGCCAGCAGTCCACGGACTAGCGGGAACTACGAGCAGTACTTC.

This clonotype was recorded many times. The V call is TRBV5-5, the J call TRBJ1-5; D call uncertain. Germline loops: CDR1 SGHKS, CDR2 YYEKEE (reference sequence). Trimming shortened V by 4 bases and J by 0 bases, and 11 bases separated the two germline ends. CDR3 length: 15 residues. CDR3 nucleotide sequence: TGTGCCAGCAGCCCCACGGCGGGTAGCAATCAGCCCCAGCATTTT. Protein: CASSPTAGSNQPQHF. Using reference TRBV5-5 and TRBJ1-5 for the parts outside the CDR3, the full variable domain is DAGVTQSPTHLIKTRGQQVTLRCSPISGHKSVSWYQQVLGQGPQFIFQYYEKEERGRGNFPDRFSARQFPNYSSELNVNALLLGDSALYLCASSPTAGSNQPQHFGDGTRLSIL.

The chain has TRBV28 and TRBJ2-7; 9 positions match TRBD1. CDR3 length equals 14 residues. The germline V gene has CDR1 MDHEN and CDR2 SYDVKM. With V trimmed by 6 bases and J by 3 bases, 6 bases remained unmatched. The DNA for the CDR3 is TGTGCCAGCAGCCTTACAGGGGGCTACTACGAGCAGTACTTC. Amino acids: CASSLTGGYYEQYF.

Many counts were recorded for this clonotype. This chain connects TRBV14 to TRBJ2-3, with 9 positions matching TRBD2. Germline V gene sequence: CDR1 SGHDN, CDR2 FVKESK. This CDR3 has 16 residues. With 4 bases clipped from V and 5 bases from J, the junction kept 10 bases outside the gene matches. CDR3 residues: CASSRGGGRAGDTQYF. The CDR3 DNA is TGTGCCAGCAGCCGAGGCGGCGGGAGGGCCGGAGATACGCAGTATTTT.

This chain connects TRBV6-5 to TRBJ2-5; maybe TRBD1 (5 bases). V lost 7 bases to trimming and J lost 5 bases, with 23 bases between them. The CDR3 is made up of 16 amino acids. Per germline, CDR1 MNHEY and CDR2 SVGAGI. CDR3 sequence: CASKRLVGAGKETQYF. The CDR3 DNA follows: TGTGCCAGCAAACGACTCGTAGGGGCAGGGAAGGAGACCCAGTACTTC.

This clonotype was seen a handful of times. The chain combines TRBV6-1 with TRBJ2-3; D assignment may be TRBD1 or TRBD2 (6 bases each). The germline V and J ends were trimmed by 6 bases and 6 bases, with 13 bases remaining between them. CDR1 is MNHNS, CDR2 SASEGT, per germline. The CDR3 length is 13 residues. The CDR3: CASRVTGRDTQYF. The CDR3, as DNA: TGTGCCAGCAGGGTTACAGGGAGGGATACGCAGTATTTT.

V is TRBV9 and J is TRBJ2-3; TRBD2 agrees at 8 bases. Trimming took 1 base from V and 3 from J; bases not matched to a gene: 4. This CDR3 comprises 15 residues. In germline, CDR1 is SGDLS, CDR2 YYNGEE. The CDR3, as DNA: TGTGCCAGCAGCGTAATGCCTAGCGGGACAGATACGCAGTATTTT. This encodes CASSVMPSGTDTQYF.

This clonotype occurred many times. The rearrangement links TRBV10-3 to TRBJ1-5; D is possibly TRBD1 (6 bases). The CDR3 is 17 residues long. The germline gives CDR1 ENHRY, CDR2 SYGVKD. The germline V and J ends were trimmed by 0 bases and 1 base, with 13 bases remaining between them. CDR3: CAISESLGGQSNQPQHF. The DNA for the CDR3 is TGTGCCATCAGTGAGTCCCTCGGCGGACAGAGCAATCAGCCCCAGCATTTT.

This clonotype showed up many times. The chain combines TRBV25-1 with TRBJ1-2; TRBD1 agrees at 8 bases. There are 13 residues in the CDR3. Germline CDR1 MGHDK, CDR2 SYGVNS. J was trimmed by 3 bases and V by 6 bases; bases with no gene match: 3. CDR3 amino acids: CASRTGQDYGYTF. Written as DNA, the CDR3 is TGTGCCAGCAGGACGGGACAGGACTATGGCTACACCTTC.

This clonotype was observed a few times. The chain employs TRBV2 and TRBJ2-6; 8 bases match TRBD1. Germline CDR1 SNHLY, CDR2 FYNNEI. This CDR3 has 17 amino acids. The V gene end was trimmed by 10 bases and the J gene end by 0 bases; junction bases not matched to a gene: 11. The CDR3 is CANLQGGAPSGANVLTF. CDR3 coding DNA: TGTGCCAATTTACAGGGGGGAGCACCCTCTGGGGCCAACGTCCTGACTTTC. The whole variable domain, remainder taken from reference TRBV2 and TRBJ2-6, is EPEVTQTPSHQVTQMGQEVILRCVPISNHLYFYWYRQILGQKVEFLVSFYNNEISEKSEIFDDQFSVERPDGSNFTLKIRSTKLEDSAMYFCANLQGGAPSGANVLTFGAGSRLTVL.

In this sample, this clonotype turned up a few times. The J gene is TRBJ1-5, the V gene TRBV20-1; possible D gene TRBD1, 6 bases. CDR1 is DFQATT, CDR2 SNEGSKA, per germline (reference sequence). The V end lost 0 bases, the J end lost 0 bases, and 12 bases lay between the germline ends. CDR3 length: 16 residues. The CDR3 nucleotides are TGCAGTGCTAGAGATTCCAGGGGCGGTAGCAATCAGCCCCAGCATTTT. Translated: CSARDSRGGSNQPQHF.

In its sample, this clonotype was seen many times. The CDR3 DNA reads TGTGCCAGCAGCCCGCGTGGAGGCGGGAGAGGGACAGATACGCAGTATTTT. Residues: CASSPRGGGRGTDTQYF. The chain recombines TRBV11-3 with TRBJ2-3; 7 nucleotides agree with TRBD2. CDR1 and CDR2 from the germline V gene are SGHNT and YENEEA. The V segment lost 5 bases and the J segment 3 bases; nucleotides outside the gene matches: 14. The CDR3 extends over 17 amino acids.

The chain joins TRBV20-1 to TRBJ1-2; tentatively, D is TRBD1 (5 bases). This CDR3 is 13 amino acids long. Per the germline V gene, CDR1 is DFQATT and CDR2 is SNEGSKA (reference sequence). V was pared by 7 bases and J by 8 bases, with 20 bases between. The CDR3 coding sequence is TGCAGTGGCTACGACCAACCGGGACGCGGCTACACCTTC. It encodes CSGYDQPGRGYTF.